The sequence of this TCR beta chain was determined in a study of cytomegalovirus exposure and HLA in healthy donors. Findings and limits, study-wide: Data from an earlier analysis indicated that most TCR beta V segments were productive either about 87% or about 30% of the time. As immune exposure information, only CMV serostatus was available.

13 Jbeta primers and 60 Vbeta primers were used for the PCR. Profiled with immunoSEQ multiplex PCR; TCRdb holds only in-frame clones, not every one. Among some 200,000 clones listed, approximately 65% were seen once. Germline V gene lookup returns CDR1 GTSNPN and CDR2 SVGIG (reference sequence). With 1 base clipped from V and 7 bases from J, the junction kept 6 bases outside the gene matches. The CDR3 sequence is 14 residues long. Concerning this clone: Its antigen is undetermined.

Sequencing was carried out using PBMCs. The clonotype comes from a man aged 40-50 years in good health and CMV-seronegative. This sequence joins TRBV30 and TRBJ1-5, with 8 bases identical to TRBD1. The DNA of the CDR3 is TGTGCCTGGAGTGCGACAGGGGCGGGACAGCCCCAGCATTTT. Its translation is CAWSATGAGQPQHF.